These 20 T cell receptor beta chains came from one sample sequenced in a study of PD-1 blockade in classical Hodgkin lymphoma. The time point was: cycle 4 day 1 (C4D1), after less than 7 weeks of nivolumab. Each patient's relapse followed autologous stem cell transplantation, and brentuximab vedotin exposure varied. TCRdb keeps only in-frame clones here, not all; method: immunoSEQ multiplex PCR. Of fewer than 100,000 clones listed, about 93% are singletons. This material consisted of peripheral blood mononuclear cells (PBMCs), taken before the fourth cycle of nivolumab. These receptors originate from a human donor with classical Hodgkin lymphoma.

CDR3 in DNA: TGCAGCGTAACTAGCGCTAACACCGGGGAGCTGTTTTTT. It specifies CSVTSANTGELFF. The chain employs TRBV29-1 and TRBJ2-2; 7 bases align to TRBD2. Losses at the gene ends were 6 bases for V and 2 bases for J; bases not matched to a gene: 3. Germline V CDR1 and CDR2: SQVTM, ANQGSEA. This CDR3 spans 13 amino acids.

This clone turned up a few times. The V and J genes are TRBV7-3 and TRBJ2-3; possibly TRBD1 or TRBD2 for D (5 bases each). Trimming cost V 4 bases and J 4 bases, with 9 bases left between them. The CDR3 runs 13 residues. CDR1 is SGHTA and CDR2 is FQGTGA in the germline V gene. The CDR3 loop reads CASSSRGADTQYF. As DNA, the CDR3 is TGTGCCAGCAGCTCAAGAGGGGCAGATACGCAGTATTTT.

This CDR3 reads CASSPGSGPANTEAFF. The CDR3 bases are TGTGCCAGCAGCCCTGGCTCGGGTCCAGCGAACACTGAAGCTTTCTTT. V and J are TRBV11-2 and TRBJ1-1; D is undetermined. The germline CDR1 and CDR2 sequences are SGHAT and FQNNGV. The V end was cut by 5 bases, the J end by 1 base, with 17 bases between. The CDR3 has 16 amino acids.

CDR3 sequence (DNA): TGCGCCAGCAGCTTGGGTAGCGGGGAAGGCTACGAGCAGTACTTC. Protein product: CASSLGSGEGYEQYF. The chain joins TRBV5-1 to TRBJ2-7, with 8 bases lining up with TRBD2. Germline CDR1 reads SGHRS; CDR2 reads YFSETQ. V dropped 0 bases and J dropped 3; count of bases not matched to a gene: 5. The CDR3 sequence is 15 residues long. Complete variable domain (other parts from reference TRBV5-1 and TRBJ2-7): KAGVTQTPRYLIKTRGQQVTLSCSPISGHRSVSWYQQTPGQGLQFLFEYFSETQRNKGNFPGRFSGRQFSNSRSEMNVSTLELGDSALYLCASSLGSGEGYEQYFGPGTRLTVT.

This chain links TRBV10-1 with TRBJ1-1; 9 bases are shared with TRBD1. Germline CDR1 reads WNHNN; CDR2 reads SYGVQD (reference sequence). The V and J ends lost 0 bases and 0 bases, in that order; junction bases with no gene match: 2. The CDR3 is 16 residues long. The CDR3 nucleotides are TGCGCCAGCAGTGAGTCCGGGACAGGGATGAACACTGAAGCTTTCTTT. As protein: CASSESGTGMNTEAFF.

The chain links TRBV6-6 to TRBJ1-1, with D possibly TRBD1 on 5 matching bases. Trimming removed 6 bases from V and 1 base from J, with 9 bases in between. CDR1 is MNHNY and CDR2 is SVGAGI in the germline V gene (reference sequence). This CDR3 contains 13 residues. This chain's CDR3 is CASSNTGNTEAFF. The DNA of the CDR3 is TGTGCCAGCAGCAATACAGGGAACACTGAAGCTTTCTTT.

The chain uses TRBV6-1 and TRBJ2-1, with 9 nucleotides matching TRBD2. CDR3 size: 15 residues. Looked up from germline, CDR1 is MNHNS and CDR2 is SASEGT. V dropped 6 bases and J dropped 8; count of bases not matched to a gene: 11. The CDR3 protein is CASSAASGTGYEQFF. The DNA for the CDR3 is TGTGCCAGCAGCGCCGCTAGCGGGACCGGGTATGAGCAGTTCTTC.

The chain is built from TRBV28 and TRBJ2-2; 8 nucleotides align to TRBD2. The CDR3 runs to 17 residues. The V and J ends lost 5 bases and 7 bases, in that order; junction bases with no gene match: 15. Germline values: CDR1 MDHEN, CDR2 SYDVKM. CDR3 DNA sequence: TGTGCCAGCAGTGTCCCACCTCGGGGGACTAGGAGCGGGGAGCTGTTTTTT. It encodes CASSVPPRGTRSGELFF.

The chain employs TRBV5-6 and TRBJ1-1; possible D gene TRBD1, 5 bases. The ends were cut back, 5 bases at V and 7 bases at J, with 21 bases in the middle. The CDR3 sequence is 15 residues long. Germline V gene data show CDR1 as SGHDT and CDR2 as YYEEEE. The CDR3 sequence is CASRPASQVFFEAFF. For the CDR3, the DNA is TGTGCCAGCAGGCCCGCCTCACAGGTGTTTTTTGAAGCTTTCTTT.

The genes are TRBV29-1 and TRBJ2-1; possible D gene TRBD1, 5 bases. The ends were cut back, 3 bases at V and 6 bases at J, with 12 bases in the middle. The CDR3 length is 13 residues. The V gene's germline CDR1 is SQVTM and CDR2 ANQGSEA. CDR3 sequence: CSVEVVRGNEQFF. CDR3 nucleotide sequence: TGCAGCGTTGAGGTAGTAAGGGGCAATGAGCAGTTCTTC.

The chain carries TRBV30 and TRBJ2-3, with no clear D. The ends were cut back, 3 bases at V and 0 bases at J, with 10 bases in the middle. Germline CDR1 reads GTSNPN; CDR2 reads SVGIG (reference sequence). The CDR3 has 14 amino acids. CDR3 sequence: CAWSSGTSTDTQYF. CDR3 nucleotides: TGTGCCTGGAGCTCAGGTACTAGCACAGATACGCAGTATTTT.

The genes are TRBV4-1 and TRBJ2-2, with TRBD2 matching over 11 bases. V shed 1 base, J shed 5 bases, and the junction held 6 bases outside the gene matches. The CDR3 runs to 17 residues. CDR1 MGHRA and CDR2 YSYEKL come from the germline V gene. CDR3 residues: CASSQVGLADTTGELFF. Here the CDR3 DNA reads TGCGCCAGCAGCCAAGTGGGACTAGCGGACACAACCGGGGAGCTGTTTTTT.

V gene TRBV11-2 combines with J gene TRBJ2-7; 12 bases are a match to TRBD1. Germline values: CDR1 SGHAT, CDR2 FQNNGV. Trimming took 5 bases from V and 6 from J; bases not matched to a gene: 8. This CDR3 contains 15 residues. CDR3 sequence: CASSQRGTGGREQYF. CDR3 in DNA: TGTGCCAGCAGCCAAAGAGGGACAGGGGGCCGCGAGCAGTACTTC. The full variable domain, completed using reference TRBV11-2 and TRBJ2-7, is EAGVAQSPRYKIIEKRQSVAFWCNPISGHATLYWYQQILGQGPKLLIQFQNNGVVDDSQLPKDRFSAERLKGVDSTLKIQPAKLEDSAVYLCASSQRGTGGREQYFGPGTRLTVT.

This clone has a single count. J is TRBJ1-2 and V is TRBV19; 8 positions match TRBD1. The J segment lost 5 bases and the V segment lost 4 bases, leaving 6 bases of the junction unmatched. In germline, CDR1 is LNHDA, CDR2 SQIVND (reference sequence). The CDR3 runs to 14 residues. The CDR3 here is CASSTGTGNYGYTF. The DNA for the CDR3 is TGTGCCAGTAGTACCGGGACAGGTAATTATGGCTACACCTTC.

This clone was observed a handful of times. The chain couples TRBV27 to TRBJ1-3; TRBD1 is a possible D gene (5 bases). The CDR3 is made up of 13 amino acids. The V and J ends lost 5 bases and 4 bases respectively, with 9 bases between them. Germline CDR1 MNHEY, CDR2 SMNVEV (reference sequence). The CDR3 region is CASSRGPGNTIYF. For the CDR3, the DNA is TGTGCCAGCAGTAGGGGACCGGGAAACACCATATATTTT.

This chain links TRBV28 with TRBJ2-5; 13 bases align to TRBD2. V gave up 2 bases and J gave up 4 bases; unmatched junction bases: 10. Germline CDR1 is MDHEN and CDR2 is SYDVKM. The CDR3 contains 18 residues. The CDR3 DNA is TGTGCCAGCAGTTTAAGTGGGGAGGGACTAGCGGGATTAGAGACCCAGTACTTC. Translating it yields CASSLSGEGLAGLETQYF.

The CDR3 spells CASSPTGYEQYF. The CDR3, as DNA: TGTGCCAGCAGTCCCACGGGGTACGAGCAGTACTTC. The V and J genes are TRBV27 and TRBJ2-7, with a weak D call TRBD2 (5 bases). The V gene's germline CDR1 is MNHEY and CDR2 SMNVEV (reference sequence). V lost 5 bases and J lost 4, with 9 bases in between. CDR3 length: 12 residues.

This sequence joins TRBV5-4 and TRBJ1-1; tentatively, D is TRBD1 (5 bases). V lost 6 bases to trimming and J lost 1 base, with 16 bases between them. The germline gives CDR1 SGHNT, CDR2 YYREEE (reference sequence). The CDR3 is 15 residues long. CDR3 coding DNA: TGTGCCAGCAACTCGGTTAGGGGAGAGAACACTGAAGCTTTCTTT. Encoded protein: CASNSVRGENTEAFF.

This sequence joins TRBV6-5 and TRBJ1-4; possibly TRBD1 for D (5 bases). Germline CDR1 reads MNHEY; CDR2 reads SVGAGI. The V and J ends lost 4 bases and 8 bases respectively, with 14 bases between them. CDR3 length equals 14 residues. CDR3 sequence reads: CASSSGGGAEKLFF. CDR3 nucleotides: TGTGCCAGCAGTTCGGGGGGGGGTGCAGAAAAACTGTTTTTT.

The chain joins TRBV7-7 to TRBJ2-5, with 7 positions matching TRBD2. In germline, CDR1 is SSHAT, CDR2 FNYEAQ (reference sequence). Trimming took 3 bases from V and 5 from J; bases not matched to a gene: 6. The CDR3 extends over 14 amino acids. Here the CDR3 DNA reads TGTGCCAGCAGCTTCGGGGGGTATGCGGAGACCCAGTACTTC. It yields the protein CASSFGGYAETQYF.